This passage covers 16 T cell receptor beta chains from one sample sequenced in a study of T cell clones after liver transplantation. Only in-frame clones appear in the TCRdb table, and some are missing; sequencing was by immunoSEQ multiplex PCR. Of approximately 18,000 clones listed, 70% to 90% were seen once; the top ten hold roughly 32%. The input for sequencing was CD8+ T cells from blood, taken about 50 months after liver transplant. The receptors were gathered from a human patient who received a liver transplant. Some T cells may be graft donor cells.

The gene calls are TRBV11-1 and TRBJ2-2; tentatively, D is TRBD1 (6 bases). The CDR3 is made up of 15 amino acids. Per the germline V gene, CDR1 is SGHAT and CDR2 is FQDESV (reference sequence). V was cut by 6 bases and J by 0 bases, with 11 bases left in between. CDR3 coding DNA: TGTGCCAGCAGGTCGGGACATTCGAACACCGGGGAGCTGTTTTTT. This gives the protein CASRSGHSNTGELFF.

The rearrangement links TRBV6-5 to TRBJ2-7, with D perhaps TRBD2 (5 bases). Germline CDR1 MNHEY, CDR2 SVGAGI. V dropped 6 bases and J dropped 3 bases, with 15 bases sitting between them. The CDR3 totals 14 residues. This CDR3 is CASSPGNGGYEQYF. Here the CDR3 DNA reads TGTGCCAGCAGCCCGGGAAATGGCGGCTACGAGCAGTACTTC.

The chain carries TRBV15 and TRBJ1-5, with 9 nucleotides matching TRBD1. Germline V gene sequence: CDR1 LNHNV, CDR2 YYDKDF (reference sequence). This CDR3 has 17 residues. The V gene end was trimmed by 5 bases and the J gene end by 3 bases; junction bases not matched to a gene: 11. CDR3 sequence: CATSGETGGGYNQPQHF. CDR3 DNA sequence: TGTGCCACCAGCGGCGAGACAGGGGGGGGATACAATCAGCCCCAGCATTTT.

This chain joins TRBV4-2 and TRBJ2-7; the D gene is possibly TRBD2 (6 bases). V was clipped by 0 bases and J by 0 bases, with 12 bases between them. The CDR3 totals 16 residues. Germline values: CDR1 LGHNA, CDR2 YNFKEQ. In DNA form, the CDR3 reads TGTGCCAGCAGCCAAGAGGTGGCGGGAACCTCCTACGAGCAGTACTTC. Its translation is CASSQEVAGTSYEQYF.

This chain connects TRBV4-1 to TRBJ1-1; D is ambiguous. Germline V gene sequence: CDR1 MGHRA, CDR2 YSYEKL. The CDR3 contains 15 residues. The V and J ends lost 1 base and 3 bases respectively, with 12 bases between them. The CDR3 bases are TGCGCCAGCAGCCAAGGGCAGGAGATTCACACTGAAGCTTTCTTT. It specifies CASSQGQEIHTEAFF.

This chain links TRBV19 with TRBJ1-2; unclear D gene. From germline, CDR1 is LNHDA and CDR2 SQIVND (reference sequence). V lost 1 base and J 2 bases, leaving 5 bases between the germline ends. The CDR3 is made up of 13 amino acids. The CDR3 loop is CASSIAGNYGYTF. The CDR3, as DNA: TGTGCCAGTAGTATAGCAGGAAACTATGGCTACACCTTC. The full variable domain, completed using reference TRBV19 and TRBJ1-2, is DGGITQSPKYLFRKEGQNVTLSCEQNLNHDAMYWYRQDPGQGLRLIYYSQIVNDFQKGDIAEGYSVSREKKESFPLTVTSAQKNPTAFYLCASSIAGNYGYTFGSGTRLTVV.

This sequence joins TRBV6-5 and TRBJ2-7; D ambiguous. The CDR3 is 13 residues long. The V gene's germline CDR1 is MNHEY and CDR2 SVGAGI. Trimming left V 6 bases short and J 0 bases short, with 9 bases between. This CDR3 reads CASRPEPSYEQYF. In nucleotides, the CDR3 is TGTGCCAGCAGACCTGAACCCTCCTACGAGCAGTACTTC.

Details on this clone: The junction does not match germline at one end; this may be a read error. Different DNA sequences within this sample yield the same CDR3. J is TRBJ2-7 and V is TRBV4-3, with 9 nucleotides matching TRBD1. The CDR3 is 16 amino acids. CDR1 is LGHNA and CDR2 is YSLEER in the germline V gene. CDR3 coding DNA: TGCGCCAGCAGTCAAGATCCGGGACAGGGCGTCGACGAGCAGTACTTC. Amino acid sequence: CASSQDPGQGVDEQYF.

This chain joins TRBV6-5 and TRBJ2-1; a possible D gene is TRBD2 (5 bases). The CDR3 has 11 residues. Trimming pared 7 bases from V and 5 bases from J, leaving 6 bases between. The germline V gene has CDR1 MNHEY and CDR2 SVGAGI. The CDR3 nucleotides read TGTGCCAGCACGGGGAACAATGAGCAGTTCTTC. Protein product: CASTGNNEQFF.

This rearrangement joins TRBV2 to TRBJ2-7; possible D gene TRBD1, 5 bases. CDR1 is SNHLY, CDR2 FYNNEI, per germline. V was clipped by 2 bases and J by 5 bases, with 10 bases between them. This CDR3 spans 13 amino acids. The CDR3: CASSELWGNEQYF. Written as DNA, the CDR3 is TGTGCCAGCAGTGAATTATGGGGCAACGAGCAGTACTTC.

This chain links TRBV28 with TRBJ1-3, with TRBD1 identical over 8 bases. This CDR3 is built from 15 residues. V trimming: 6 bases; J trimming: 3 bases; junction bases outside the gene matches: 7. The germline CDR1 and CDR2 sequences are MDHEN and SYDVKM. Here the CDR3 reads CASRLTGEGGNTIYF. The CDR3 DNA reads as TGTGCCAGCAGGCTGACAGGGGAGGGTGGAAACACCATATATTTT.

DNA for the CDR3: TGTGCCAGCAGCTCCAATACCGTAGAGCAGTACTTC. Protein product: CASSSNTVEQYF. This chain connects TRBV13 to TRBJ2-7; unclear D gene. This CDR3 is 12 amino acids long. V lost 4 bases, J lost 7 bases, and 11 bases lay in between. Looked up from germline, CDR1 is PRHDT and CDR2 is FYEKMQ (reference sequence). Looking up the rest from reference TRBV13 and TRBJ2-7 gives the full variable domain: AAGVIQSPRHLIKEKRETATLKCYPIPRHDTVYWYQQGPGQDPQFLISFYEKMQSDKGSIPDRFSAQQFSDYHSELNMSSLELGDSALYFCASSSNTVEQYFGPGTRLTVT.

This sequence joins TRBV7-2 and TRBJ2-2; D is tentatively TRBD1 or TRBD2 (6 bases each). CDR1 SGHTA and CDR2 FQGNSA come from the germline V gene. The CDR3 spans 16 residues. V lost 5 bases, J lost 5 bases, and 18 bases lay in between. CDR3 region: CASSPGGGTITGELFF. The CDR3 coding sequence is TGTGCCAGCAGCCCCGGGGGCGGGACGATAACCGGGGAGCTGTTTTTT.

V gene TRBV25-1 combines with J gene TRBJ1-2; 8 bases are shared with TRBD1. V lost 5 bases and J lost 5; bases outside the gene matches: 1. The CDR3 length is 12 residues. CDR1 MGHDK and CDR2 SYGVNS come from the germline V gene. The CDR3 sequence: CASSTGGYGYTF. CDR3 nucleotide sequence: TGTGCCAGCAGTACAGGGGGATATGGCTACACCTTC.

This chain joins TRBV15 and TRBJ1-4; 8 positions agree with TRBD1. Germline V lookup: CDR1 LNHNV, CDR2 YYDKDF (reference sequence). CDR3 length: 14 residues. V shed 9 bases and J 2 bases; nucleotides not matched to a gene: 5. CDR3 sequence: CATQTGVTNEKLFF. The CDR3, as DNA: TGTGCCACTCAGACAGGGGTCACTAATGAAAAACTGTTTTTT.

Only one count was recorded for this clone. The chain is built from TRBV5-6 and TRBJ2-2; tentatively, D is TRBD2 (5 bases). Germline assignment: CDR1 SGHDT and CDR2 YYEEEE. This CDR3 spans 17 amino acids. Trimming removed 0 bases from V and 5 bases from J, with 17 bases in between. The CDR3 bases are TGTGCCAGCAGCTTGGAATTGGAGGCAGCAGCAACCGGGGAGCTGTTTTTT. It encodes CASSLELEAAATGELFF.